This T cell receptor beta chain emerged from a study of CD8 T cells in Susac syndrome. When the RNA was reverse transcribed, random hexamers were used with an input of about 0.5 to 1 ug. Across 54 Vbeta and 13 Jbeta, immunoSEQ multiplex PCR amplified TCR beta CDR3. TCRdb re-derived calls from the immunoSEQ multiplex PCR reads in MiXCR, one entry per CDR3 protein. The sample has some 110,000 distinct CDR3 sequences, around 94% seen once. This CDR3 is 16 amino acids long. V dropped 6 bases and J dropped 4; count of bases not matched to a gene: 10. The chain joins TRBV12-3 or TRBV12-4 to TRBJ1-5, with 9 bases fitting TRBD1. The clonotype was recovered from a human donor with Susac syndrome. The sequenced sample consisted of CD8+ T cells from PBMCs. CDR3 residues: CASRLMGQGANQPQHF. The CDR3 nucleotides read TGTGCCAGCAGATTAATGGGACAGGGTGCTAATCAGCCCCAGCATTTT.